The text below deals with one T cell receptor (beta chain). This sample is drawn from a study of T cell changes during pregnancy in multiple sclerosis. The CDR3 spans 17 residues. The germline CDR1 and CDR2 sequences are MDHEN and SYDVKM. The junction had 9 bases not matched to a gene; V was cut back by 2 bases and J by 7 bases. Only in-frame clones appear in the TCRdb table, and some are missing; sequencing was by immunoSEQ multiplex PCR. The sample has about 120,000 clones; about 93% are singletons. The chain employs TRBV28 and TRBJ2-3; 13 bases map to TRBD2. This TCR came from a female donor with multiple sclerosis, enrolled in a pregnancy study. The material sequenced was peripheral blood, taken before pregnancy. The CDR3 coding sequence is TGTGCCAGCAGTTTAATAGGACTAGCGGGAGCGCGAAATACGCAGTATTTT. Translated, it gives CASSLIGLAGARNTQYF.